Here is one T cell receptor beta chain with its context. No antigen is known for it. This specimen belongs to a study of cytomegalovirus exposure and HLA in healthy donors. General study findings and limits: The dataset shows that most TCR sequences were rare, while some public TCRs occurred in many donors. A later analysis found first-cohort TCR clusters tended to co-occur in the 120 validation repertoires. A few of the chains that were CMV-associated were confirmed in vitro to be specific for CMV antigens.

While the first cohort had over 650 subjects, the donors belonged to the separate validation cohort of fewer than 150 subjects. TCRdb's table, derived via immunoSEQ multiplex PCR, lists solely in-frame clones and lacks some. The table records under 250,000 clones, roughly nine tenths of them present only once. Germline assignment: CDR1 LNHNV and CDR2 YYDKDF (reference sequence). The CDR3 runs to 16 residues. Trimming removed 5 bases from V and 6 bases from J, with 19 bases in between. V is TRBV15 and J is TRBJ2-2; D may match TRBD1 or TRBD2 (5 bases each). This clonotype was obtained from a young man in good health and CMV-seropositive. The sequenced material came from PBMCs. The CDR3 DNA is TGTGCCACCAGCTCCGGGGCGTTTGGGTTGGCCGGGGAGCTGTTTTTT. It yields the protein CATSSGAFGLAGELFF.